This T cell receptor (beta chain) emerged from a study of shared clonotypes between healthy human individuals. Study findings and constraints: Across subsets, estimated richness was generally greater for naive than for memory populations. Clonotypes that were shared across a handful of donors made up roughly 5% of naive CD4 clonotypes.

It was CD45RO-negative cells, positively selected for CCR7, that made up naive CD8 cells, with terminally differentiated effector memory CD45RA+ cells excluded. Assay: immunoSEQ multiplex PCR; the TCRdb copy retains only in-frame clones and omits some. Of about 2.1 million clones detected, roughly 93% appear once; the ten largest clones hold roughly 1.7%. As concerns this clone: The antigen is undetermined. The identical CDR3 is also encoded by other nucleotide sequences in the sample.

This CDR3 is 12 amino acids long. The ends were cut back, 8 bases at V and 6 bases at J, with 13 bases in the middle. Germline V gene sequence: CDR1 MNHEY, CDR2 SVGAGI. This clonotype was obtained from a man aged 18 to 30 in good health. Some clones in this sample may be carry-over from other donors' samples. Sequenced material: naive CD8+ T cells from PBMCs. This rearrangement joins TRBV6-5 to TRBJ1-1; D is possibly TRBD1 (5 bases). The CDR3 region has the DNA TGTGCCAGCTCCCTTGGGGGGGCTGAAGCTTTCTTT. Translated, it gives CASSLGGAEAFF.